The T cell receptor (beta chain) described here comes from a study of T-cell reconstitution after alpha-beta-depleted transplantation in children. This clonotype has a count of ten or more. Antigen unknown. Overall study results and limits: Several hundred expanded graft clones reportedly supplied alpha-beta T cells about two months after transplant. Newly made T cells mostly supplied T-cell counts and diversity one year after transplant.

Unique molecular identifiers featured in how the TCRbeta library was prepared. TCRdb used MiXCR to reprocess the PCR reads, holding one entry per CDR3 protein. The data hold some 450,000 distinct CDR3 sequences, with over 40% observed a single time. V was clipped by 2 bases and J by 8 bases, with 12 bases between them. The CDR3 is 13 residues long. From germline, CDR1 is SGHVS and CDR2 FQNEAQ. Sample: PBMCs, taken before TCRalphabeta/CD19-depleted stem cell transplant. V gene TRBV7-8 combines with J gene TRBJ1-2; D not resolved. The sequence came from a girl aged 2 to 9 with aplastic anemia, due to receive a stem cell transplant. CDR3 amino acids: CASSLRYSGGYTF. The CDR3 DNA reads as TGTGCCAGCAGCTTACGGTATTCCGGCGGCTACACCTTC.